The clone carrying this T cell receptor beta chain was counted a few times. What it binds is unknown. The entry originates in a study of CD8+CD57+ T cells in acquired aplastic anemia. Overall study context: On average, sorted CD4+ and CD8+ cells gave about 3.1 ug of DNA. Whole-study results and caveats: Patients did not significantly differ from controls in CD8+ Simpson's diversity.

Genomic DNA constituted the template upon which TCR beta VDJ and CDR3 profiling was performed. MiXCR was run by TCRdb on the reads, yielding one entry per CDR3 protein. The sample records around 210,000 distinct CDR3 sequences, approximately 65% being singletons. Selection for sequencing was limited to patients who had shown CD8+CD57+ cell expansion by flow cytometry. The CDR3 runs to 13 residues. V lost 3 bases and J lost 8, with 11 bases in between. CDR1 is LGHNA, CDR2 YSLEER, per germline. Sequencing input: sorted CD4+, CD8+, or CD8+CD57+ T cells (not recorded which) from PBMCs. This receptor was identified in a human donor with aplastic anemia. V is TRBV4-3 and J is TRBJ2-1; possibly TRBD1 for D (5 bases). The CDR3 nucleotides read TGCGCCAGCAGCCAGATCTCAGGGTATGAGCAGTTCTTC. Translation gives CASSQISGYEQFF.